This T cell receptor beta chain was identified in a study of T cell repertoires in cytomegalovirus infection. Study context: Both CMV infection and a matching HLA type were indicated by public TCR beta signatures.

This clonotype was counted at least ten times. What it recognizes is unknown. TCRdb itself ran the reads through MiXCR, one entry per CDR3 protein. This sample has 230,000 or so distinct CDR3 sequences, with 17% found just once. Whole-study results and caveats: Within the response measured ex vivo, HLA-C-restricted CMV-specific TCR beta clonotypes were dominant.

Germline V CDR1 and CDR2: SGHVS, FNYEAQ. The V end lost 2 bases, the J end lost 0 bases, and 11 bases lay between the germline ends. This CDR3 has 15 amino acids. Sample: CD8+ T cells from PBMCs. The TCR was taken from a human donor in good health (CMV status not recorded). Some clones in this sample may be carry-over from other donors' samples. This chain uses TRBV7-6 with TRBJ2-7, with D perhaps TRBD1 or TRBD2 (6 bases each). The CDR3 sequence is CASSLSEGGSYEQYF. In nucleotides, the CDR3 is TGTGCCAGCAGCTTAAGTGAGGGGGGCTCCTACGAGCAGTACTTC.